These 30 T cell receptor beta chains were all obtained from the same sample, sequenced in a study of T-cell reconstitution after alpha-beta-depleted transplantation in children. It was with unique molecular identifiers that the TCRbeta library was prepared. TCRdb reprocessed the PCR reads with MiXCR, giving one entry per CDR3 protein. The table shows 90,000 to 130,000 distinct CDR3 sequences, with around 10% occurring only once. The specimen comprised PBMCs from the stem cell graft donor, sampled from the stem cell graft. These receptors were obtained from a human donor who donated a stem cell graft to a child with acute lymphoblastic leukemia.

This clonotype was detected many times. J is TRBJ2-5 and V is TRBV29-1; 9 nucleotides agree with TRBD2. This CDR3 has 15 amino acids. V gave up 4 bases and J gave up 4 bases; unmatched junction bases: 10. Germline V gene data show CDR1 as SQVTM and CDR2 as ANQGSEA. The CDR3 reads CSVGDVAGEGETQYF. The CDR3 DNA sequence: TGCAGCGTTGGGGACGTAGCGGGAGAGGGAGAGACCCAGTACTTC.

This clonotype was observed many times. For the CDR3, the DNA is TGCGCCAGCAGCTTGAACGGACAGGACCTAAACTATGGCTACACCTTC. This gives the protein CASSLNGQDLNYGYTF. The rearrangement joins TRBV5-1 to TRBJ1-2; 7 nucleotides match TRBD1. The trim removed 1 base at V and 2 bases at J, leaving 8 bases unmatched. CDR3 length equals 16 residues. Germline-derived CDR1 and CDR2 are SGHRS and YFSETQ.

On this clonotype itself: With a much larger clone just one base away, this may be a read error. This rearrangement joins TRBV20-1 to TRBJ2-7; 7 bases match TRBD1. The germline V gene has CDR1 DFQATT and CDR2 SNEGSKA (reference sequence). The CDR3 runs 13 residues. The CDR3 reads CGAPGQPVYEQYF. The CDR3 DNA sequence: TGCGGTGCTCCGGGACAGCCGGTATACGAGCAGTACTTC.

This clonotype has a count of ten or more. The chain couples TRBV20-1 to TRBJ2-5; D gene uncertain. CDR1 DFQATT and CDR2 SNEGSKA come from the germline V gene (reference sequence). The CDR3 covers 14 residues. Trimming shortened V by 6 bases and J by 5 bases, and 19 bases separated the two germline ends. CDR3 protein: CSAPPPTLGETQYF. In DNA, the CDR3 is TGCAGTGCACCCCCTCCGACCTTAGGGGAGACCCAGTACTTC.

This clonotype was recorded many times. The rearrangement uses TRBV30 and TRBJ2-1; D ambiguous. The CDR3 runs to 12 residues. Deletions cut 5 bases from V and 5 bases from J, with 10 bases between. Germline CDR1 is GTSNPN and CDR2 is SVGIG (reference sequence). Written as DNA, the CDR3 is TGTGCCTGGGGGCCGGGCCACAATGAGCAGTTCTTC. This sequence encodes CAWGPGHNEQFF. The full variable domain, in which reference TRBV30 and TRBJ2-1 provide the parts outside the CDR3, is SQTIHQWPATLVQPVGSPLSLECTVEGTSNPNLYWYRQAAGRGLQLLFYSVGIGQISSEVPQNLSASRPQDRQFILSSKKLLLSDSGFYLCAWGPGHNEQFFGPGTRLTVL.

This clonotype was detected ten times or more. V gene TRBV9 combines with J gene TRBJ2-4; D is tentatively TRBD1 or TRBD2 (5 bases each). The germline V gene has CDR1 SGDLS and CDR2 YYNGEE. CDR3 length: 11 amino acids. Trimming shortened V by 7 bases and J by 8 bases, and 10 bases separated the two germline ends. The CDR3 sequence is CASGQGDIQYF. CDR3 DNA: TGTGCCAGCGGCCAGGGAGACATTCAGTACTTC. Drawing the rest from reference TRBV9 and TRBJ2-4, the complete variable domain is DSGVTQTPKHLITATGQRVTLRCSPRSGDLSVYWYQQSLDQGLQFLIQYYNGEERAKGNILERFSAQQFPDLHSELNLSSLELGDSALYFCASGQGDIQYFGAGTRLSVL.

This clonotype appeared many times. The chain uses TRBV5-1 and TRBJ2-4; the match to TRBD2 covers 16 bases. Germline lookup yields CDR1 SGHRS and CDR2 YFSETQ. The CDR3 is 20 residues long. V gave up 0 bases and J gave up 1 base; unmatched junction bases: 7. CDR3 loop: CASSLAGTSGRAVAKNIQYF. CDR3 DNA: TGCGCCAGCAGCTTGGCCGGGACTAGCGGGAGGGCCGTGGCCAAAAACATTCAGTACTTC.

This clonotype was counted at least ten times. The rearrangement links TRBV20-1 to TRBJ2-1, with D possibly TRBD1 on 6 matching bases. The V and J ends lost 6 bases and 8 bases respectively, with 17 bases between them. Germline-derived CDR1 and CDR2 are DFQATT and SNEGSKA (reference sequence). The CDR3 totals 13 residues. The CDR3 protein is CSAPGAPSDEQFF. CDR3 coding DNA: TGCAGTGCCCCAGGGGCCCCCTCGGATGAGCAGTTCTTC.

The table lists this clonotype with many counts. The chain combines TRBV5-6 with TRBJ2-2, with D maybe TRBD2 (6 bases). In germline, CDR1 is SGHDT, CDR2 YYEEEE. The CDR3 is 15 amino acids. Trimming removed 7 bases at V and 0 bases at J, with 13 bases between. The CDR3 DNA reads as TGTGCCAGCCTGCGGGGAGACTCGAACACCGGGGAGCTGTTTTTT. Translating gives CASLRGDSNTGELFF.

This clonotype was detected ten times or more. V and J are TRBV7-9 and TRBJ2-7; the D gene could be TRBD1 or TRBD2 (5 bases each). Deletions cut 1 base from V and 3 bases from J, with 10 bases between. This CDR3 is built from 14 residues. CDR1 is SEHNR and CDR2 is FQNEAQ in the germline V gene (reference sequence). The CDR3 protein is CASSLVGTNYEQYF. The CDR3, as DNA: TGTGCCAGCAGCTTAGTCGGGACCAACTACGAGCAGTACTTC.

This clonotype was seen repeatedly, ten times or more. The chain is built from TRBV29-1 and TRBJ2-7; TRBD2 matches at 8 bases. There are 12 residues in the CDR3. Germline CDR1 SQVTM, CDR2 ANQGSEA. The junction had 3 bases not matched to a gene; V was cut back by 6 bases and J by 2 bases. The CDR3 sequence is CSVAGVTYEQYF. The DNA for the CDR3 is TGCAGCGTAGCGGGAGTCACCTACGAGCAGTACTTC.

This clonotype was observed at least ten times. The chain uses TRBV7-2 and TRBJ2-5; 12 bases line up with TRBD2. The germline V gene has CDR1 SGHTA and CDR2 FQGNSA. The CDR3 spans 15 residues. With 5 bases clipped from V and 3 bases from J, the junction kept 4 bases outside the gene matches. CDR3: CASSASGRAEETQYF. The CDR3 nucleotides are TGTGCCAGCAGCGCTAGCGGGAGGGCCGAAGAGACCCAGTACTTC.

This clonotype was detected many times. The CDR3 nucleotides are TGTGCCAGCAGGAACAGCCGGGTGGACTATGGCTACACCTTC. Amino acids: CASRNSRVDYGYTF. The chain couples TRBV13 to TRBJ1-2, with no clear D. Germline V gene data show CDR1 as PRHDT and CDR2 as FYEKMQ (reference sequence). The ends were cut back, 6 bases at V and 3 bases at J, with 14 bases in the middle. The CDR3 totals 14 residues.

At least ten counts were recorded for this clonotype. The V call is TRBV2, the J call TRBJ2-7, with a tentative D call TRBD2 (6 bases). CDR3 length: 13 amino acids. V shed 7 bases and J shed 4 bases, with 14 bases lying between them. Germline CDR1 is SNHLY and CDR2 is FYNNEI. This CDR3 reads CASNPGLGYEQYF. The DNA of the CDR3 is TGTGCCAGCAACCCGGGACTTGGGTACGAGCAGTACTTC.

This clonotype was recorded many times. The J gene is TRBJ1-5, the V gene TRBV12-3 or TRBV12-4; 7 bases are shared with TRBD1. V shed 5 bases and J 6 bases; nucleotides not matched to a gene: 10. There are 15 residues in the CDR3. The CDR3 here is CASSLDRARGQPQHF. In DNA, the CDR3 is TGTGCCAGCAGTCTTGACAGGGCCCGGGGTCAGCCCCAGCATTTT.

This clonotype was found many times. This chain uses TRBV12-3 or TRBV12-4 with TRBJ2-5; D is unresolved. V shed 3 bases and J shed 5 bases, with 4 bases lying between them. The CDR3 consists of 11 residues. The CDR3 spells CASSLMETQYF. CDR3 bases: TGTGCCAGCAGTTTGATGGAGACCCAGTACTTC.

In this sample, this clonotype turned up many times. The CDR3 here is CASSLGAGGTDTQYF. CDR3 nucleotide sequence: TGTGCCAGCAGCTTGGGAGCGGGAGGGACAGATACGCAGTATTTT. The chain couples TRBV5-6 to TRBJ2-3; 10 bases are shared with TRBD2. The germline V gene has CDR1 SGHDT and CDR2 YYEEEE. Trimming cost V 0 bases and J 3 bases; bases outside gene matches: 1. The CDR3 runs to 15 residues.

Ten or more counts support this clonotype. This chain connects TRBV9 to TRBJ2-2, with 9 bases matching TRBD2. The germline V gene has CDR1 SGDLS and CDR2 YYNGEE. The CDR3 is 15 amino acids. Trimming at V came to 5 bases and at J to 5 bases, leaving 7 bases not matched to a gene. The CDR3 DNA reads TGTGCCAGCAGTATTAGCGGGAGAGAGACCGGGGAGCTGTTTTTT. Translated: CASSISGRETGELFF. Filled out from reference TRBV9 and TRBJ2-2, the complete variable domain reads DSGVTQTPKHLITATGQRVTLRCSPRSGDLSVYWYQQSLDQGLQFLIQYYNGEERAKGNILERFSAQQFPDLHSELNLSSLELGDSALYFCASSISGRETGELFFGEGSRLTVL.

The J gene is TRBJ1-3, the V gene TRBV7-9, with D hard to call. V was cut by 7 bases and J by 8 bases, with 12 bases left in between. There are 12 residues in the CDR3. The germline V gene encodes CDR1 SEHNR and CDR2 FQNEAQ (reference sequence). Here the CDR3 reads CASTLSWDTIYF. The DNA of the CDR3 is TGTGCCAGCACCTTGTCCTGGGACACCATATATTTT.

The sample holds many counts of this clonotype. The chain joins TRBV5-6 to TRBJ2-5; D is undetermined. The germline V and J ends were trimmed by 0 bases and 5 bases, with 11 bases remaining between them. The CDR3 extends over 14 amino acids. Germline CDR1 SGHDT, CDR2 YYEEEE. The CDR3 protein is CASSLVPNSETQYF. The CDR3 nucleotides read TGTGCCAGCAGCTTGGTCCCGAATTCGGAGACCCAGTACTTC.

This clonotype was seen ten or more times. The chain combines TRBV7-2 with TRBJ2-7, with D tentatively TRBD1 or TRBD2 (5 bases each). The CDR3 spans 16 residues. Germline values: CDR1 SGHTA, CDR2 FQGNSA. V lost 5 bases and J lost 4, with 21 bases in between. CDR3 sequence: CASSPQPRDSGYEQYF. CDR3 nucleotide sequence: TGTGCCAGCAGCCCACAACCCAGGGATTCGGGATACGAGCAGTACTTC.

The CDR3: CASSPSGVGRTSYEQYF. DNA of the CDR3: TGCGCCAGCAGCCCGAGCGGAGTAGGGAGGACCTCCTACGAGCAGTACTTC. This rearrangement joins TRBV5-1 to TRBJ2-7, with D possibly TRBD2 on 6 matching bases. The CDR3 is made up of 17 amino acids. Germline V gene sequence: CDR1 SGHRS, CDR2 YFSETQ. V lost 4 bases to trimming and J lost 0 bases, with 20 bases between them.

V usage is TRBV19 and J usage is TRBJ1-4; D perhaps matches TRBD1 (6 bases). CDR1 and CDR2 from the germline V gene are LNHDA and SQIVND (reference sequence). V lost 5 bases to trimming and J lost 2 bases, with 12 bases between them. The CDR3 runs to 15 residues. CDR3 amino acids: CASSVSGDTNEKLFF. The CDR3 DNA reads TGTGCCAGTAGTGTTTCAGGGGACACTAATGAAAAACTGTTTTTT.

The table lists this clonotype with many counts. This chain uses TRBV29-1 with TRBJ2-1, with a tentative D call TRBD1 (6 bases). This CDR3 comprises 15 residues. CDR1 and CDR2 (germline): SQVTM, ANQGSEA. The V and J ends lost 1 base and 3 bases respectively, with 13 bases between them. The CDR3 loop is CSVEGAQGLYNEQFF. DNA of the CDR3: TGCAGCGTTGAAGGGGCCCAGGGGCTCTACAATGAGCAGTTCTTC.

The table lists this clonotype with many counts. CDR3 DNA sequence: TGTGCCAGCAGCAAGACTAGCGGGGGGCGGGGGGAGACCCAGTACTTC. It translates to CASSKTSGGRGETQYF. This rearrangement joins TRBV11-2 to TRBJ2-5; 13 positions match TRBD2. Looked up from germline, CDR1 is SGHAT and CDR2 is FQNNGV. Trimming removed 5 bases from V and 5 bases from J; junction bases left unmatched: 8. The CDR3 is made up of 16 amino acids.

This clonotype was counted many times. V is TRBV6-6 and J is TRBJ2-3; 11 bases line up with TRBD2. Losses at the gene ends were 6 bases for V and 2 bases for J; bases not matched to a gene: 4. Germline V lookup: CDR1 MNHNY, CDR2 SVGAGI (reference sequence). This CDR3 comprises 15 residues. The CDR3, as DNA: TGTGCCAGCAGCGGGACTAGCGGACTCACAGATACGCAGTATTTT. It yields the protein CASSGTSGLTDTQYF.

In this sample, this clonotype turned up many times. The chain links TRBV3-1 to TRBJ2-1; TRBD2 aligns across 7 bases. Germline V gene data show CDR1 as LGHDT and CDR2 as YNNKEL (reference sequence). V shed 0 bases and J 4 bases; nucleotides not matched to a gene: 6. This CDR3 has 16 residues. In DNA, the CDR3 is TGTGCCAGCAGCCAAGATTGGGCTAGCGGTTACAATGAGCAGTTCTTC. It is translated as CASSQDWASGYNEQFF.

This clonotype was seen at least ten times. The chain couples TRBV5-1 to TRBJ2-3; 7 nucleotides agree with TRBD1. Germline values: CDR1 SGHRS, CDR2 YFSETQ. The V and J ends lost 0 bases and 4 bases, in that order; junction bases with no gene match: 8. The CDR3 spans 16 residues. CDR3: CASSLAQGVSADTQYF. The CDR3 nucleotides read TGCGCCAGCAGCTTGGCCCAGGGGGTATCTGCAGATACGCAGTATTTT.

This clonotype was observed at least ten times. The chain couples TRBV29-1 to TRBJ1-2, with D possibly being TRBD1 (5 bases). Germline V lookup: CDR1 SQVTM, CDR2 ANQGSEA. V lost 2 bases to trimming and J lost 2 bases, with 9 bases between them. This CDR3 comprises 13 residues. The CDR3 region is CSVESGPNYGYTF. DNA for the CDR3: TGCAGCGTTGAATCGGGACCCAACTATGGCTACACCTTC. Full variable domain (missing parts from reference TRBV29-1 and TRBJ1-2): SAVISQKPSRDICQRGTSLTIQCQVDSQVTMMFWYRQQPGQSLTLIATANQGSEATYESGFVIDKFPISRPNLTFSTLTVSNMSPEDSSIYLCSVESGPNYGYTFGSGTRLTVV.

The sample holds many counts of this clonotype. The chain has TRBV5-1 and TRBJ2-2; D unclear. Per the germline V gene, CDR1 is SGHRS and CDR2 is YFSETQ. Trimming took 4 bases from V and 0 from J, leaving 13 bases between them. The CDR3 runs to 16 residues. CDR3: CASSEGRNPNTGELFF. The DNA of the CDR3 is TGCGCCAGCAGCGAAGGCAGGAACCCGAACACCGGGGAGCTGTTTTTT.